Sequencing of this T cell receptor beta chain was carried out in a study of blood T cell repertoires in COVID-19. Turning to the study itself: Sites in the United States, Italy and Spain provided acute and convalescent COVID-19 samples. The analysed material was cDNA or gDNA that came from T cells, B-cell-depleted T cells, or PBMCs.

CDR3 length: 15 amino acids. V was cut by 3 bases and J by 2 bases, with 8 bases left in between. Germline V lookup: CDR1 LNHDA, CDR2 SQIVND (reference sequence). Produced via immunoSEQ multiplex PCR; TCRdb's table is partial and in-frame only. The sample holds more than 90,000 clones, 75% to 85% seen once. This clonotype originated in a man in his 70s with acute or convalescent COVID-19. The chain couples TRBV19 to TRBJ2-6; a weak D match, TRBD1 (5 bases). The source material was peripheral blood. The chain's CDR3 is CASSMGRAGANVLTF. The CDR3 DNA follows: TGTGCCAGTAGTATGGGGCGTGCTGGGGCCAACGTCCTGACTTTC.